These 13 T cell receptor beta chains were all obtained from the same sample, sequenced in a study of blood T cell repertoires in COVID-19. Method: immunoSEQ multiplex PCR; TCRdb's copy keeps in-frame clones and lacks some. The table lists under 300,000 clones, 80% to 90% of them singletons. What was sequenced was peripheral blood. Every receptor here comes from a man in his fifties with acute or convalescent COVID-19.

The chain joins TRBV6-5 to TRBJ2-7; tentative D call: TRBD1 (7 bases). CDR1 and CDR2 from the germline V gene are MNHEY and SVGAGI. V gave up 5 bases and J gave up 5 bases, with 16 bases separating them. The CDR3 covers 14 residues. The CDR3 region has the DNA TGTGCCAGCAGTCACAGACAGGGAGGCGACGAGCAGTACTTC. It yields the protein CASSHRQGGDEQYF.

The V and J genes are TRBV27 and TRBJ1-1, with TRBD1 matching 7 bases. CDR3 length: 14 amino acids. V was pared by 5 bases and J by 0 bases, with 3 bases of the junction left unmatched. Germline V gene lookup returns CDR1 MNHEY and CDR2 SMNVEV (reference sequence). The CDR3 nucleotides are TGTGCCAGCAGTCGGGGACAGATGAACACTGAAGCTTTCTTT. Encoded protein: CASSRGQMNTEAFF.

This clone turned up a few times. The rearrangement joins TRBV5-1 to TRBJ1-5; D possibly corresponds to TRBD1 (5 bases). The CDR3 sequence is 14 residues long. Germline CDR1 SGHRS, CDR2 YFSETQ. Trimming stripped 0 bases from V and 4 bases from J, with 8 bases between. CDR3 loop: CASSLGQPNQPQHF. CDR3 bases: TGCGCCAGCAGCTTGGGACAGCCAAATCAGCCCCAGCATTTT.

The chain has TRBV7-3 and TRBJ2-1, with 12 bases fitting TRBD2. Germline values: CDR1 SGHTA, CDR2 FQGTGA. With V trimmed by 4 bases and J by 9 bases, 10 bases remained unmatched. This CDR3 contains 16 residues. The CDR3 protein is CASSSASSGRAGEQFF. The CDR3 region has the DNA TGTGCCAGCAGCTCCGCCTCTAGCGGGAGGGCTGGTGAGCAGTTCTTC.

The V and J genes are TRBV5-1 and TRBJ2-7; D might be TRBD2 (6 bases). V lost 0 bases to trimming and J lost 3 bases, with 13 bases between them. There are 15 residues in the CDR3. CDR1 SGHRS and CDR2 YFSETQ come from the germline V gene. CDR3 sequence (DNA): TGCGCCAGCAGCTTGGAGGAGGGGCTAATCTACGAGCAGTACTTC. Translation gives CASSLEEGLIYEQYF.

Here the CDR3 DNA reads TGTGCCAGCAGCCACCTCCGGGACTACCCTACCGATGGCACAGATACGCAGTATTTT. Amino acid sequence: CASSHLRDYPTDGTDTQYF. The J gene is TRBJ2-3, the V gene TRBV4-2, with 7 positions matching TRBD2. The CDR3 has 19 amino acids. Germline V CDR1 and CDR2: LGHNA, YNFKEQ. Trimming removed 3 bases from V and 1 base from J; junction bases left unmatched: 16.

V and J are TRBV6-5 and TRBJ2-7; 8 nucleotides align to TRBD1. Germline CDR1 reads MNHEY; CDR2 reads SVGAGI. The J segment lost 2 bases and the V segment lost 1 base, leaving 1 base of the junction unmatched. This CDR3 is 14 amino acids long. In nucleotides, the CDR3 is TGTGCCAGCAGTTACTTGGACAGGGCCTACGAGCAGTACTTC. Encoded protein: CASSYLDRAYEQYF.

The rearrangement joins TRBV19 to TRBJ1-5; 9 bases map to TRBD1. With V trimmed by 5 bases and J by 6 bases, 11 bases remained unmatched. The germline V gene encodes CDR1 LNHDA and CDR2 SQIVND (reference sequence). The CDR3 runs to 16 residues. Here the CDR3 reads CASSWEDRGGGQPQHF. The CDR3 coding sequence is TGTGCCAGTAGTTGGGAGGACAGGGGAGGGGGTCAGCCCCAGCATTTT.

The V and J genes are TRBV29-1 and TRBJ1-3; D is unresolved. The length of the CDR3 is 15 residues. V lost 5 bases and J 0 bases, leaving 14 bases between the germline ends. CDR1 SQVTM and CDR2 ANQGSEA come from the germline V gene. This chain's CDR3 is CSVRTGPSSGNTIYF. CDR3 sequence (DNA): TGCAGCGTTCGTACGGGTCCCAGCTCTGGAAACACCATATATTTT.

The gene calls are TRBV3-1 (or the pseudogene TRBV3-2) and TRBJ2-5; D possibly corresponds to TRBD1 (6 bases). V lost 4 bases to trimming and J lost 5 bases, with 17 bases between them. The CDR3 extends over 15 amino acids. CDR1 and CDR2 (germline): LGHDT, YNNKEL (reference sequence). The CDR3 region is CASSPQGSHSETQYF. CDR3 DNA: TGTGCCAGCAGCCCCCAGGGGTCACATTCGGAGACCCAGTACTTC.

This clone was seen a few times. The chain has TRBV6-5 and TRBJ1-6; 7 bases are shared with TRBD1. CDR1 MNHEY and CDR2 SVGAGI come from the germline V gene. The CDR3 has 15 amino acids. The junction had 6 bases not matched to a gene; V was cut back by 5 bases and J by 5 bases. CDR3 DNA sequence: TGTGCCAGCAGTCTCTGGACAGGCGATAATTCACCCCTCCACTTT. Encoded protein: CASSLWTGDNSPLHF.

Written as DNA, the CDR3 is TGCGCCAGCAGCATCGGACAGGGTAACTATGGCTACACCTTC. Amino acids: CASSIGQGNYGYTF. This chain links TRBV5-1 with TRBJ1-2; TRBD1 agrees at 8 bases. The CDR3 consists of 14 residues. Germline loops: CDR1 SGHRS, CDR2 YFSETQ. V was pared by 4 bases and J by 1 base, with 3 bases of the junction left unmatched.

The CDR3 nucleotides are TGTGCCAGCAGGCAAGGACTACCTACTATCACCGGGGAGCTGTTTTTT. Protein sequence: CASRQGLPTITGELFF. This chain uses TRBV28 with TRBJ2-2; tentative D call: TRBD2 (6 bases). The CDR3 is 16 residues long. Per the germline V gene, CDR1 is MDHEN and CDR2 is SYDVKM. The V end lost 6 bases, the J end lost 4 bases, and 18 bases lay between the germline ends.